One sample yielded the 27 T cell receptor beta chains listed below, sequenced in a study of T cells in Graves' hyperthyroidism and ophthalmopathy. Regions amplified from RNA transcripts were the TCR beta CDR3 regions. First-round RT-PCR with HTBI primers amplified the TCR CDR3 region. TCRdb re-analysed the multiplex PCR reads in MiXCR, keeping a single row per CDR3 protein. The sample includes around 500,000 distinct CDR3 sequences, approximately 23% of them seen just once. Sequencing was done on a sample of blood. Receptors were obtained from a woman between 65 and 79 years old with Graves' ophthalmopathy.

CDR3 nucleotides: TGTGCCAGTAGTATTGTAGCAGGGAGTGGCTACACCTTC. This codes for CASSIVAGSGYTF. This chain joins TRBV19 and TRBJ1-2, with D maybe TRBD1 (5 bases). Per the germline V gene, CDR1 is LNHDA and CDR2 is SQIVND (reference sequence). V shed 3 bases and J shed 7 bases, with 12 bases lying between them. The CDR3 loop spans 13 amino acids.

The chain joins TRBV6-1 to TRBJ2-5, with D perhaps TRBD1 (5 bases). Germline-derived CDR1 and CDR2 are MNHNS and SASEGT. Deletions cut 6 bases from V and 5 bases from J, with 19 bases between. The CDR3 extends over 15 amino acids. CDR3 region: CASSQVGAKRETQYF. Here the CDR3 DNA reads TGTGCCAGCAGCCAGGTTGGGGCAAAACGGGAGACCCAGTACTTC.

This clonotype was detected many times. This sequence joins TRBV11-2 and TRBJ2-7; 9 nucleotides line up with TRBD2. Losses at the gene ends were 5 bases for V and 6 bases for J; bases not matched to a gene: 14. The germline CDR1 and CDR2 sequences are SGHAT and FQNNGV. This CDR3 comprises 16 residues. The CDR3 nucleotides are TGTGCCAGCAGCCCGAGATCCCTAGCGGGAAGAGGCGAGCAGTACTTC. Protein product: CASSPRSLAGRGEQYF. Using reference TRBV11-2 and TRBJ2-7 for the parts outside the CDR3, the full variable domain is EAGVAQSPRYKIIEKRQSVAFWCNPISGHATLYWYQQILGQGPKLLIQFQNNGVVDDSQLPKDRFSAERLKGVDSTLKIQPAKLEDSAVYLCASSPRSLAGRGEQYFGPGTRLTVT.

The V call is TRBV9, the J call TRBJ2-7; no reliable D call. V lost 0 bases and J lost 0, with 10 bases in between. This CDR3 is 15 amino acids long. Germline CDR1 reads SGDLS; CDR2 reads YYNGEE. The CDR3 is CASSVAVSLSYEQYF. CDR3 DNA: TGTGCCAGCAGCGTAGCAGTTTCCCTCTCCTACGAGCAGTACTTC.

This clonotype occurred a few times. This chain uses TRBV7-3 with TRBJ2-3; D unresolved. CDR3 length equals 13 residues. Germline V CDR1 and CDR2: SGHTA, FQGTGA. V was clipped by 2 bases and J by 4 bases, with 7 bases between them. The CDR3 here is CASSLSYSDTQYF. The CDR3 nucleotides read TGTGCCAGCAGCTTATCATACTCAGATACGCAGTATTTT.

The chain joins TRBV6-2 or TRBV6-3 to TRBJ2-4, with 9 nucleotides matching TRBD1. Trimming at V came to 5 bases and at J to 8 bases, leaving 13 bases not matched to a gene. The CDR3 is made up of 16 amino acids. The germline V gene has CDR1 MNHEY and CDR2 SVGEGT. The CDR3: CASSGGTGLGWDIQYF. In nucleotides, the CDR3 is TGTGCCAGCAGTGGGGGGACAGGGCTAGGTTGGGACATTCAGTACTTC.

This chain joins TRBV6-2 or TRBV6-3 and TRBJ1-3; 7 bases line up with TRBD1. Germline CDR1 and CDR2: MNHEY and SVGEGT. After removal of 5 bases from V and 0 bases from J, the junction contained 4 bases not matched to a gene. The length of the CDR3 is 15 residues. The CDR3 region is CASSGTASSGNTIYF. In DNA, the CDR3 is TGTGCCAGCAGTGGGACAGCAAGCTCTGGAAACACCATATATTTT.

In this sample, this clonotype turned up a few times. The chain couples TRBV5-1 to TRBJ1-4; D is unresolved. This CDR3 has 14 amino acids. The germline V gene has CDR1 SGHRS and CDR2 YFSETQ. V lost 0 bases and J lost 4, with 7 bases in between. CDR3 region: CASSLDQINEKLFF. For the CDR3, the DNA is TGCGCCAGCAGCTTGGATCAAATTAATGAAAAACTGTTTTTT.

This clonotype showed up many times. The CDR3 loop reads CATSDSSGRASSEQFF. The CDR3 DNA sequence: TGTGCCACCAGTGATTCTAGCGGGAGGGCCTCAAGCGAGCAGTTCTTC. V is TRBV24-1 and J is TRBJ2-1, with 12 bases that match TRBD2. The CDR3 is 16 amino acids. After removal of 2 bases from V and 10 bases from J, the junction contained 8 bases not matched to a gene. From germline, CDR1 is KGHDR and CDR2 SFDVKD.

This clonotype came up many times. This chain uses TRBV19 with TRBJ1-4; 8 bases fit TRBD1. CDR1 LNHDA and CDR2 SQIVND come from the germline V gene (reference sequence). The J segment lost 7 bases and the V segment lost 5 bases, leaving 3 bases of the junction unmatched. The CDR3 runs to 13 residues. In DNA, the CDR3 is TGTGCCAGTAGTCGAGACAGGGGTGAAAAACTGTTTTTT. Amino acids: CASSRDRGEKLFF.

This clonotype appeared a few times. Here the CDR3 DNA reads TGTGCCAGCAGCCGGACCGGGACTACAATCTATCAGTTCTTC. This translates into CASSRTGTTIYQFF. The chain is built from TRBV12-3 or TRBV12-4 and TRBJ2-1, with TRBD2 matching over 7 bases. CDR3 length: 14 amino acids. J was trimmed by 13 bases and V by 6 bases; bases with no gene match: 15.

This clonotype was observed a few times. V and J are TRBV27 and TRBJ1-6; D is unclear. V lost 5 bases and J lost 7, with 9 bases in between. This CDR3 region has 13 residues. Germline loops: CDR1 MNHEY, CDR2 SMNVEV (reference sequence). CDR3 sequence reads: CASSILRNSPLHF. For the CDR3, the DNA is TGTGCCAGCAGTATCCTACGCAATTCACCCCTCCACTTT.

The V call is TRBV18, the J call TRBJ2-5, with D tentatively TRBD1 (6 bases). Germline assignment: CDR1 KGHSH and CDR2 LQKENI. Between the trimmed V and J ends, which lost 6 bases and 2 bases, there was a span of 16 bases. This CDR3 is built from 15 residues. CDR3: CASSTNQGSQETQYF. In nucleotides, the CDR3 is TGTGCCAGCTCGACCAACCAGGGGTCGCAAGAGACCCAGTACTTC.

The rearrangement uses TRBV3-1 and TRBJ2-7; 7 nucleotides agree with TRBD1. Per germline, CDR1 LGHDT and CDR2 YNNKEL (reference sequence). The CDR3 is 14 residues long. The ends lost 4 bases at V and 1 base at J; junction bases unmatched: 4. Here the CDR3 DNA reads TGTGCCAGCAGCCGTACAGGGGATTCCTACGAGCAGTACTTC. It specifies CASSRTGDSYEQYF.

The sample holds many counts of this clonotype. V gene TRBV11-2 combines with J gene TRBJ2-2; 8 bases agree with TRBD2. Germline CDR1 is SGHAT and CDR2 is FQNNGV. The CDR3 spans 14 residues. Trimming removed 7 bases from V and 4 bases from J; junction bases left unmatched: 5. The CDR3 sequence is CASKGLAFTGELFF. The CDR3 nucleotides read TGTGCCAGCAAAGGACTAGCTTTCACCGGGGAGCTGTTTTTT.

This clonotype occurred a few times. The rearrangement joins TRBV7-9 to TRBJ2-3; 15 bases are a match to TRBD2. The CDR3 consists of 18 residues. Trimming removed 3 bases from V and 9 bases from J; junction bases left unmatched: 13. In germline, CDR1 is SEHNR, CDR2 FQNEAQ (reference sequence). The CDR3: CASSLPGLAGGRRDTQYF. The CDR3 DNA follows: TGTGCCAGCAGCTTGCCAGGACTAGCGGGAGGGCGGAGAGACACGCAGTATTTT.

This clonotype was observed a few times. This chain joins TRBV3-1 and TRBJ2-7, with a weak D call TRBD1 (5 bases). Germline-derived CDR1 and CDR2 are LGHDT and YNNKEL (reference sequence). Trimming removed 4 bases at V and 3 bases at J, with 13 bases between. The CDR3 totals 14 residues. This chain's CDR3 is CASSRIEQVYEQYF. In nucleotides, the CDR3 is TGTGCCAGCAGCCGTATAGAACAGGTCTACGAGCAGTACTTC.

In its sample, this clonotype was seen a few times. This sequence joins TRBV7-8 and TRBJ2-2; the match to TRBD2 covers 9 bases. The CDR3 covers 18 residues. Unmatched junction bases numbered 13, after V lost 4 bases and J lost 4 bases. CDR1 and CDR2 (germline): SGHVS, FQNEAQ. The CDR3 DNA sequence: TGTGCCAGCAGCTCCCTGTGGATAGCGGGAGTCAGCACCGGGGAGCTGTTTTTT. The encoded protein is CASSSLWIAGVSTGELFF.

In its sample, this clonotype was seen a few times. The V gene is TRBV3-1, the J gene TRBJ2-2; TRBD1 is a possible D gene (6 bases). The germline gives CDR1 LGHDT, CDR2 YNNKEL (reference sequence). V was clipped by 5 bases and J by 5 bases, with 9 bases between them. This CDR3 is built from 13 residues. The CDR3 sequence: CASSARGTGELFF. In DNA form, the CDR3 reads TGTGCCAGCAGCGCCAGGGGTACCGGGGAGCTGTTTTTT.

This clonotype was seen repeatedly, ten times or more. The chain joins TRBV7-9 to TRBJ2-1, with TRBD2 identical over 8 bases. The CDR3 consists of 15 residues. V shed 5 bases and J 5 bases; nucleotides not matched to a gene: 8. Germline V gives CDR1 SEHNR, CDR2 FQNEAQ (reference sequence). The CDR3 DNA reads TGTGCCAGCAGCGACAGCGGGAGCATCGACAATGAGCAGTTCTTC. This codes for CASSDSGSIDNEQFF.

This clonotype was seen at least ten times. This chain uses TRBV3-1 with TRBJ1-1; a possible D gene is TRBD1 (5 bases). The CDR3 covers 14 residues. Trimming took off 2 bases at V and 1 base at J, with 8 bases between the two ends. From germline, CDR1 is LGHDT and CDR2 YNNKEL (reference sequence). The chain's CDR3 is CASSQYGQNTEAFF. DNA for the CDR3: TGTGCCAGCAGCCAATACGGACAGAACACTGAAGCTTTCTTT.

In this sample, this clonotype turned up a few times. The genes are TRBV10-3 and TRBJ1-5, with no clear D. The CDR3 contains 14 residues. V shed 3 bases and J shed 5 bases, with 11 bases lying between them. Germline CDR1 and CDR2: ENHRY and SYGVKD. The CDR3: CAISDGRFDQPQHF. The CDR3 nucleotides are TGTGCCATCAGTGATGGCAGGTTCGATCAGCCCCAGCATTTT.

The J gene is TRBJ1-2, the V gene TRBV20-1; weak D call: TRBD1 (6 bases). The V gene lost 6 bases and the J gene lost 7 bases, with 12 bases spanning the gap. The CDR3 totals 11 residues. Germline assignment: CDR1 DFQATT and CDR2 SNEGSKA (reference sequence). In nucleotides, the CDR3 is TGCAGTGCACTACAGGGTCCTGGCTACACCTTC. Amino acids: CSALQGPGYTF.

Many counts were recorded for this clonotype. V and J are TRBV20-1 and TRBJ2-7, with 8 positions matching TRBD2. J lost 5 bases, V lost 0 bases, and 12 bases had no gene match. The CDR3 runs to 16 residues. Germline V gives CDR1 DFQATT, CDR2 SNEGSKA (reference sequence). CDR3 sequence reads: CSARDGFGGRSNEQYF. The DNA of the CDR3 is TGCAGTGCTAGAGATGGTTTTGGCGGGAGGTCAAACGAGCAGTACTTC.

The V gene is TRBV10-1, the J gene TRBJ1-1; D not certain. The CDR3 is 15 amino acids. Germline V gene lookup returns CDR1 WNHNN and CDR2 SYGVQD (reference sequence). V lost 3 bases and J 0 bases, leaving 11 bases between the germline ends. The CDR3 sequence is CASSDLASMNTEAFF. CDR3 DNA: TGCGCCAGCAGTGACTTGGCAAGCATGAACACTGAAGCTTTCTTT.

The chain carries TRBV12-3 or TRBV12-4 and TRBJ1-1; D gene unclear. The V end was cut by 6 bases, the J end by 0 bases, with 8 bases between. CDR3 length equals 13 residues. CDR3 DNA sequence: TGTGCCAGCAGCCCTATGCTGAACACTGAAGCTTTCTTT. It encodes CASSPMLNTEAFF.

This clonotype showed up many times. The V and J genes are TRBV6-5 and TRBJ2-3; D not resolved. V lost 2 bases, J lost 1 base, and 10 bases lay in between. The length of the CDR3 is 15 residues. CDR1 MNHEY and CDR2 SVGAGI come from the germline V gene. This CDR3 reads CASSYGRWGTDTQYF. CDR3 coding DNA: TGTGCCAGCAGTTACGGGCGGTGGGGCACAGATACGCAGTATTTT.